This TCR beta chain was captured by sequencing in a study of blood T cell repertoires in COVID-19. As processed by the authors: Estimation of nucleated cell counts was performed using reference gene primer amplification. Profiling relied on immunoSEQ multiplex PCR, and the TCRdb table lists in-frame clones only, not all of them. V, J and clone size reflect that table, while D and trimming were determined from the DNA. The sample records roughly 200,000 clones, 80% to 90% being singletons. This CDR3 has 14 amino acids. Trimming at V came to 7 bases and at J to 5 bases, leaving 10 bases not matched to a gene. Germline V gene data show CDR1 as LGHNT and CDR2 as FRNRAP.

This TCR derives from a man between 60 and 70 years old with acute or convalescent COVID-19. V is TRBV12-5 and J is TRBJ2-7, with 8 bases fitting TRBD1. The sequencing input was peripheral blood. CDR3 sequence: CASALGTGRDEQYF. The CDR3 DNA follows: TGTGCTAGTGCCCTCGGGACAGGCCGGGACGAGCAGTACTTC. Looking up the rest from reference TRBV12-5 and TRBJ2-7 gives the full variable domain: DARVTQTPRHKVTEMGQEVTMRCQPILGHNTVFWYRQTMMQGLELLAYFRNRAPLDDSGMPKDRFSAEMPDATLATLKIQPSEPRDSAVYFCASALGTGRDEQYFGPGTRLTVT.